These 18 T cell receptor beta chains came from one sample sequenced in a study of cytomegalovirus exposure and HLA in healthy donors. Produced via immunoSEQ multiplex PCR; TCRdb's table is partial and in-frame only. This sample has roughly 70,000 clones; about 90% occur once, and the top ten carry 3% to 4%. Sequencing was performed on PBMCs. The receptors here all came from a woman between 18 and 30 years old in good health and CMV-seropositive.

A single count supports this clone. The V gene is TRBV30, the J gene TRBJ2-1, with TRBD2 matching over 9 bases. The length of the CDR3 is 14 residues. From germline, CDR1 is GTSNPN and CDR2 SVGIG (reference sequence). Trimming cost V 5 bases and J 4 bases; bases outside gene matches: 6. As DNA, the CDR3 is TGTGCCTGGGCCACTAGCGGGTTTTACAATGAGCAGTTCTTC. Its protein product is CAWATSGFYNEQFF.

The rearrangement joins TRBV7-3 to TRBJ2-5, with TRBD2 matching 13 bases. With V trimmed by 2 bases and J by 1 base, 4 bases remained unmatched. Germline lookup yields CDR1 SGHTA and CDR2 FQGTGA. The CDR3 length is 17 residues. CDR3 sequence reads: CASSLWGTSGVQETQYF. The DNA for the CDR3 is TGTGCCAGCAGCTTATGGGGGACTAGCGGGGTCCAAGAGACCCAGTACTTC.

The CDR3 DNA sequence: TGCGCCAGCAGCTTGGCCGACAACGAGCAGTACTTC. It encodes CASSLADNEQYF. The rearrangement uses TRBV5-1 and TRBJ2-7; D remains ambiguous. Germline CDR1 and CDR2: SGHRS and YFSETQ. CDR3 length: 12 residues. The V end lost 0 bases, the J end lost 5 bases, and 6 bases lay between the germline ends.

The rearrangement links TRBV6-1 to TRBJ1-1, with D tentatively TRBD1 (5 bases). The V end was cut by 3 bases, the J end by 4 bases, with 12 bases between. The CDR3 runs to 14 residues. Germline CDR1 reads MNHNS; CDR2 reads SASEGT. CDR3 in amino acids: CASSEGLSLTEAFF. CDR3 nucleotide sequence: TGTGCCAGCAGTGAGGGACTCAGTCTCACTGAAGCTTTCTTT.

The CDR3 sequence: CASSEAFRTSNYGYTF. CDR3 DNA: TGTGCCAGCAGTGAAGCTTTCCGGACTTCAAACTATGGCTACACCTTC. The V gene is TRBV6-1, the J gene TRBJ1-2; D remains ambiguous. The CDR3 runs to 16 residues. The germline gives CDR1 MNHNS, CDR2 SASEGT. V lost 0 bases to trimming and J lost 2 bases, with 13 bases between them.

The V gene is TRBV5-6, the J gene TRBJ2-1, with 8 positions matching TRBD2. CDR3 length equals 18 residues. V trimming: 0 bases; J trimming: 3 bases; junction bases outside the gene matches: 11. Germline V gene sequence: CDR1 SGHDT, CDR2 YYEEEE. CDR3 sequence reads: CASSLDLSASGFYNEQFF. CDR3 bases: TGTGCCAGCAGCTTGGATCTCTCGGCTAGCGGGTTCTACAATGAGCAGTTCTTC. Together with reference TRBV5-6 and TRBJ2-1, the CDR3 gives the full variable domain: DAGVTQSPTHLIKTRGQQVTLRCSPKSGHDTVSWYQQALGQGPQFIFQYYEEEERQRGNFPDRFSGHQFPNYSSELNVNALLLGDSALYLCASSLDLSASGFYNEQFFGPGTRLTVL.

The chain uses TRBV10-3 and TRBJ2-6; TRBD1 agrees at 10 bases. CDR1 is ENHRY and CDR2 is SYGVKD in the germline V gene. There are 19 residues in the CDR3. The V and J ends lost 0 bases and 0 bases, in that order; junction bases with no gene match: 5. Here the CDR3 DNA reads TGTGCCATCAGTGAGTCGTGGGGGACAGGGGTCTCTGGGGCCAACGTCCTGACTTTC. Protein product: CAISESWGTGVSGANVLTF.

V usage is TRBV4-3 and J usage is TRBJ2-7, with 10 bases lining up with TRBD1. Germline loops: CDR1 LGHNA, CDR2 YSLEER. Losses at the gene ends were 4 bases for V and 4 bases for J; bases not matched to a gene: 16. The CDR3 contains 18 residues. CDR3 in DNA: TGCGCCAGCAGCCTGGAGACAGGGGGCACCTCCCCGACTTACGAGCAGTACTTC. Translated, it gives CASSLETGGTSPTYEQYF.

This chain joins TRBV7-2 and TRBJ1-2; D is perhaps TRBD1 (5 bases). CDR1 is SGHTA and CDR2 is FQGNSA in the germline V gene. CDR3 size: 14 residues. With 3 bases removed from V and 6 bases from J, the gap between germline ends came to 14 bases. CDR3 in DNA: TGTGCCAGCAGCTTTTTGTCAGGGCCGGATGGCTACACCTTC. This encodes CASSFLSGPDGYTF. Variable domain in full (rest from reference TRBV7-2 and TRBJ1-2): GAGVSQSPSNKVTEKGKDVELRCDPISGHTALYWYRQSLGQGLEFLIYFQGNSAPDKSGLPSDRFSAERTGGSVSTLTIQRTQQEDSAVYLCASSFLSGPDGYTFGSGTRLTVV.

V is TRBV4-1 and J is TRBJ2-1; 8 bases agree with TRBD1. Germline CDR1 and CDR2: MGHRA and YSYEKL. The CDR3 runs to 15 residues. With 2 bases clipped from V and 3 bases from J, the junction kept 3 bases outside the gene matches. The CDR3 nucleotides read TGCGCCAGCAGCCAACCGGGACAGGACTACAATGAGCAGTTCTTC. Its translation: CASSQPGQDYNEQFF.

The V gene is TRBV11-2, the J gene TRBJ2-7; 8 bases match TRBD2. Germline V gene lookup returns CDR1 SGHAT and CDR2 FQNNGV. The length of the CDR3 is 15 residues. V was clipped by 2 bases and J by 7 bases; unmatched bases: 10. CDR3 nucleotides: TGTGCCAGCAGCTTACTAGCGGGCCCCTTGGGAGAGCAGTACTTC. This sequence encodes CASSLLAGPLGEQYF. Full variable domain (missing parts from reference TRBV11-2 and TRBJ2-7): EAGVAQSPRYKIIEKRQSVAFWCNPISGHATLYWYQQILGQGPKLLIQFQNNGVVDDSQLPKDRFSAERLKGVDSTLKIQPAKLEDSAVYLCASSLLAGPLGEQYFGPGTRLTVT.

The V and J genes are TRBV4-3 and TRBJ1-2; no definite D call. The CDR3 covers 13 residues. V shed 3 bases and J shed 7 bases, with 12 bases lying between them. From germline, CDR1 is LGHNA and CDR2 YSLEER. This CDR3 is CASSQERRSGYTF. CDR3 DNA sequence: TGCGCCAGCAGCCAGGAGCGGAGGAGTGGCTACACCTTC.

The rearrangement uses TRBV2 and TRBJ2-7; D is perhaps TRBD1 (6 bases). Germline V gene lookup returns CDR1 SNHLY and CDR2 FYNNEI. This CDR3 is 12 amino acids long. V was trimmed by 7 bases and J by 3 bases, leaving 10 bases between them. As DNA, the CDR3 is TGTGCCAGCAATAAGGACAGCTACGAGCAGTACTTC. It yields the protein CASNKDSYEQYF.

The rearrangement joins TRBV4-1 to TRBJ1-2; possibly TRBD1 for D (5 bases). CDR1 and CDR2 from the germline V gene are MGHRA and YSYEKL. The CDR3 totals 14 residues. Trimming took off 6 bases at V and 8 bases at J, with 19 bases between the two ends. CDR3: CASREGLGTPGYTF. The CDR3 DNA is TGCGCCAGCAGGGAGGGGCTGGGAACGCCGGGCTACACCTTC.

This clone was seen only once. The J gene is TRBJ2-3, the V gene TRBV28, with 11 nucleotides matching TRBD2. The CDR3 spans 16 residues. Germline V gene sequence: CDR1 MDHEN, CDR2 SYDVKM. Unmatched junction bases numbered 7, after V lost 6 bases and J lost 2 bases. In nucleotides, the CDR3 is TGTGCCAGCAGCACCGGGACTAGCGGTTCCACAGATACGCAGTATTTT. Protein sequence: CASSTGTSGSTDTQYF. Full variable domain (outside the CDR3, taken from reference TRBV28 and TRBJ2-3): DVKVTQSSRYLVKRTGEKVFLECVQDMDHENMFWYRQDPGLGLRLIYFSYDVKMKEKGDIPEGYSVSREKKERFSLILESASTNQTSMYLCASSTGTSGSTDTQYFGPGTRLTVL.

V gene TRBV2 combines with J gene TRBJ2-2; 12 positions agree with TRBD2. CDR1 is SNHLY and CDR2 is FYNNEI in the germline V gene. This CDR3 spans 17 amino acids. The V and J ends lost 5 bases and 4 bases, in that order; junction bases with no gene match: 8. The CDR3 region has the DNA TGTGCCAGCAGTCCCGGGACTAGCGGGTCGAGCACCGGGGAGCTGTTTTTT. Protein sequence: CASSPGTSGSSTGELFF.

This clone was seen just once. V and J are TRBV30 and TRBJ1-1; 7 bases are a match to TRBD1. The CDR3 totals 13 residues. The germline gives CDR1 GTSNPN, CDR2 SVGIG (reference sequence). With V trimmed by 4 bases and J by 2 bases, 4 bases remained unmatched. The CDR3 reads CAWKGQRNTEAFF. CDR3 nucleotides: TGTGCCTGGAAGGGACAGAGAAACACTGAAGCTTTCTTT. The variable domain in full, with the rest retrieved from reference TRBV30 and TRBJ1-1, is SQTIHQWPATLVQPVGSPLSLECTVEGTSNPNLYWYRQAAGRGLQLLFYSVGIGQISSEVPQNLSASRPQDRQFILSSKKLLLSDSGFYLCAWKGQRNTEAFFGQGTRLTVV.

This chain links TRBV6-6 with TRBJ2-7, with a weak D call TRBD2 (5 bases). The CDR3 has 13 residues. CDR1 and CDR2 from the germline V gene are MNHNY and SVGAGI (reference sequence). Trimming cost V 4 bases and J 0 bases, with 7 bases left between them. The CDR3 sequence is CASSWESSYEQYF. In nucleotides, the CDR3 is TGTGCCAGCAGTTGGGAGAGCTCCTACGAGCAGTACTTC.